A selection of T cell receptor beta chains follows, all from one sample in a study of T cells in Graves' hyperthyroidism and ophthalmopathy. TCRdb re-called the multiplex PCR reads with MiXCR, one entry per CDR3 protein. The repertoire holds approximately 520,000 distinct CDR3 sequences, with less than 25% as singletons. Sequenced material: blood. The receptors shown here come from a woman in her thirties with Graves' ophthalmopathy. The CDR3 runs from the conserved cysteine through the conserved F or W. Each record gives: clone size, CDR3 length, D gene, J gene, V gene, CDR3 protein, CDR3 DNA. A D gene is named only where the DNA matches it firmly. Clone size is given for some rows only: seen once, a few or many times, or a class if the clone is expanded.

>-|14|-|TRBJ1-5|TRBV20-1
CSAAGSPGNQPQHF
TGCAGTGCTGCAGGGTCCCCAGGCAATCAGCCCCAGCATTTT
>few|15|TRBD1|TRBJ2-5|TRBV7-9
CASSRDRSLQETQYF
TGTGCCAGCAGCCGGGACAGGTCCCTCCAAGAGACCCAGTACTTC
>few|15|-|TRBJ1-1|TRBV12-3/TRBV12-4
CASSLADTGSTEAFF
TGTGCCAGCAGTTTAGCGGATACCGGGTCCACTGAAGCTTTCTTT
>-|18|-|TRBJ2-2|TRBV24-1
CATSDPRKRTGGTGELFF
TGTGCCACCAGTGATCCTCGAAAAAGGACAGGAGGGACCGGGGAGCTGTTTTTT
>many|13|-|TRBJ2-4|TRBV6-5
CASSYLEGNIQYF
TGTGCCAGCAGCTACCTAGAGGGAAACATTCAGTACTTC
>-|15|-|TRBJ1-2|TRBV14
CASSQVQSPGYGYTF
TGTGCCAGCAGCCAAGTCCAGAGCCCGGGGTATGGCTACACCTTC
>many|14|TRBD2|TRBJ2-5|TRBV3-1
CASSARTSAETQYF
TGTGCCAGCAGCGCCCGGACTAGCGCAGAGACCCAGTACTTC
>many|13|-|TRBJ2-7|TRBV7-2
CASSLDPFYEQYF
TGTGCCAGCAGCTTAGATCCATTCTACGAGCAGTACTTC
>medium-sized|13|TRBD2|TRBJ2-7|TRBV6-5
CASVGTSGYEQYF
TGTGCCAGCGTCGGGACTAGCGGCTACGAGCAGTACTTC
>many|13|-|TRBJ1-5|TRBV24-1
CATSDGINQPQHF
TGTGCCACCAGTGATGGAATCAATCAGCCCCAGCATTTT
>-|14|-|TRBJ2-7|TRBV7-2
CVSSPPGLEYEQYF
TGTGTCAGCAGCCCGCCGGGACTGGAGTACGAGCAGTACTTC
>many|14|TRBD1|TRBJ1-2|TRBV20-1
CSATGGLINYGYTF
TGCAGTGCTACAGGGGGCTTGATCAACTATGGCTACACCTTC
>-|13|-|TRBJ2-5|TRBV2
CATPLRFGETQYF
TGTGCCACTCCGTTACGGTTCGGGGAGACCCAGTACTTC
>many|11|-|TRBJ2-5|TRBV10-3
CAISEAETQYF
TGTGCCATCAGTGAGGCGGAGACCCAGTACTTC
>many|13|-|TRBJ1-1|TRBV27
CASSLSYKTEAFF
TGTGCCAGCAGTTTATCGTATAAAACTGAAGCTTTCTTT
>-|17|TRBD1|TRBJ2-7|TRBV28
CASRTPEGQAGAHEQYF
TGTGCCAGCAGGACCCCGGAGGGACAGGCAGGCGCCCACGAGCAGTACTTC
>many|14|-|TRBJ2-5|TRBV4-2
CASSQVQIQETQYF
TGTGCCAGCAGCCAAGTGCAGATCCAAGAGACCCAGTACTTC
>many|14|TRBD1|TRBJ2-5|TRBV7-9
CASSLYRGEETQYF
TGTGCCAGCAGCTTATACAGGGGAGAAGAGACCCAGTACTTC
>-|16|TRBD2|TRBJ2-5|TRBV20-1
CSAASYKGLAVETQYF
TGCAGTGCTGCCTCATATAAGGGACTAGCGGTAGAGACCCAGTACTTC
>-|20|TRBD2|TRBJ2-1|TRBV29-1
CSVLNRPRASGELEWREQFF
TGCAGCGTTTTGAATCGTCCCCGGGCTAGCGGGGAGCTGGAATGGAGAGAGCAGTTCTTC
>-|12|-|TRBJ1-1|TRBV6-5
CASSYSQGEAFF
TGTGCCAGCAGTTACTCCCAGGGTGAAGCTTTCTTT
>many|15|-|TRBJ1-5|TRBV5-1
CASSLGDGANQPQHF
TGCGCCAGCAGCTTGGGGGACGGTGCAAATCAGCCCCAGCATTTT
>few|13|TRBD1|TRBJ2-2|TRBV30
CASGQGGIGELFF
TGTGCCTCAGGACAGGGTGGGATCGGGGAGCTGTTTTTT
>many|13|-|TRBJ2-7|TRBV5-1
CASSRALTYEQYF
TGCGCCAGCTCCAGAGCCCTCACCTACGAGCAGTACTTC
>-|16|TRBD2|TRBJ2-7|TRBV7-3
CASSPSGTSGSYEQYF
TGTGCCAGCAGCCCCTCCGGGACTAGCGGGTCCTACGAGCAGTACTTC
>many|11|-|TRBJ1-1|TRBV30
CAWRGNTEAFF
TGTGCCTGGAGGGGTAACACTGAAGCTTTCTTT
>-|15|TRBD1|TRBJ2-5|TRBV15
CATSEGDRGRETQYF
TGTGCCACCAGCGAAGGGGACAGGGGGCGAGAGACCCAGTACTTC
>few|17|-|TRBJ2-7|TRBV20-1
CSARAPGLSAVRYEQYF
TGCAGTGCTAGAGCCCCAGGACTCTCCGCCGTGCGGTACGAGCAGTACTTC
>many|14|-|TRBJ2-7|TRBV6-5
CASSYNGHSYEQYF
TGTGCCAGCAGTTACAACGGACACTCCTACGAGCAGTACTTC
>-|19|TRBD1|TRBJ2-6|TRBV6-1
CASSGWGDRGISGANVLTF
TGTGCCAGCAGTGGGTGGGGGGACAGGGGGATCTCTGGGGCCAACGTCCTGACTTTC
>many|14|TRBD2|TRBJ2-4|TRBV7-8
CASSLAGIGDIQYF
TGTGCCAGCAGCCTAGCGGGGATTGGGGACATTCAGTACTTC
>many|14|-|TRBJ2-4|TRBV29-1
CSVEDPAGRDIQYF
TGCAGCGTTGAAGATCCCGCAGGACGGGACATTCAGTACTTC
>many|13|TRBD1|TRBJ2-7|TRBV7-2
CASSSGGPYEQYF
TGTGCCAGCAGCTCAGGGGGCCCCTACGAGCAGTACTTC
>many|13|-|TRBJ2-7|TRBV28
CATQLGDPYEQYF
TGTGCCACCCAGTTGGGGGACCCCTACGAGCAGTACTTC
>-|15|TRBD1|TRBJ1-1|TRBV7-9
CASSLAGQGGPEAFF
TGTGCCAGCAGCTTAGCGGGACAGGGGGGCCCTGAAGCTTTCTTT
>many|16|TRBD1|TRBJ1-1|TRBV7-2
CASSPAISTGGTEAFF
TGTGCCAGCAGCCCCGCCATCTCGACAGGGGGGACTGAAGCTTTCTTT
>once|15|-|TRBJ1-2|TRBV30
CAWNAEFISNYGYTF
TGTGCCTGGAATGCAGAATTTATCTCTAACTATGGCTACACCTTC
>-|14|TRBD2|TRBJ2-7|TRBV6-2/TRBV6-3
CASSATTSDYEQYF
TGTGCCAGCAGTGCCACCACTAGCGATTACGAGCAGTACTTC
>many|13|-|TRBJ1-1|TRBV5-8
CASTILGNTEAFF
TGTGCCAGCACCATTTTGGGTAACACTGAAGCTTTCTTT
>many|15|-|TRBJ1-1|TRBV4-3
CASSQEQLLNTEAFF
TGCGCCAGCAGCCAAGAACAATTATTGAACACTGAAGCTTTCTTT
>many|14|-|TRBJ1-2|TRBV12-3/TRBV12-4
CASSLRTRNYGYTF
TGTGCCAGCAGTTTGAGGACTCGTAACTATGGCTACACCTTC
>-|14|-|TRBJ2-2|TRBV2
CASMPERTGGELFF
TGTGCCAGCATGCCAGAAAGAACGGGCGGGGAGCTGTTTTTT
>-|17|-|TRBJ1-2|TRBV6-4
CASSDLARDFSNYGYTF
TGTGCCAGCAGCGATCTCGCCAGGGACTTCTCTAACTATGGTTACACCTTC
>many|15|TRBD1|TRBJ1-1|TRBV9
CASSVGQGHASEAFF
TGTGCCAGCAGCGTAGGACAGGGACATGCTAGTGAAGCTTTCTTT
>many|13|-|TRBJ2-5|TRBV15
CATSRRDTETQYF
TGTGCCACCAGCAGACGGGACACAGAGACCCAGTACTTC
>-|14|-|TRBJ2-7|TRBV29-1
CSVEVGRSSYEQYF
TGCAGCGTTGAAGTAGGACGGAGCTCCTACGAGCAGTACTTC
>many|14|-|TRBJ1-1|TRBV5-5
CASSFWSGNTEAFF
TGTGCCAGCAGCTTTTGGTCGGGGAACACTGAAGCTTTCTTT
>many|18|TRBD1|TRBJ1-2|TRBV29-1
CSVDNSFGGGGGDYGYTF
TGCAGCGTTGACAACTCTTTTGGAGGAGGGGGCGGGGACTATGGCTACACCTTC
>many|11|-|TRBJ1-2|TRBV19
CASRRHDGYTF
TGTGCCAGTAGAAGACACGATGGCTACACCTTC
>few|15|-|TRBJ1-1|TRBV7-9
CASSNFRQPDTEAFF
TGTGCCAGCAGCAACTTCCGACAGCCCGACACTGAAGCTTTCTTT
>-|13|-|TRBJ2-7|TRBV12-3/TRBV12-4
CASRRGITYEQYF
TGTGCCAGCAGGCGTGGCATAACCTACGAGCAGTACTTC
>-|14|-|TRBJ2-7|TRBV6-2/TRBV6-3
CASTYRSTSYEQYF
TGTGCCAGCACCTACCGATCTACCTCCTACGAGCAGTACTTC
>-|14|-|TRBJ1-2|TRBV6-5
CASSYSRALEGYTF
TGTGCCAGCAGTTACTCGAGGGCCCTAGAAGGCTACACCTTC
>many|12|-|TRBJ1-2|TRBV6-1
CASSEAASGYTF
TGTGCCAGCAGTGAAGCCGCCTCCGGCTACACCTTC